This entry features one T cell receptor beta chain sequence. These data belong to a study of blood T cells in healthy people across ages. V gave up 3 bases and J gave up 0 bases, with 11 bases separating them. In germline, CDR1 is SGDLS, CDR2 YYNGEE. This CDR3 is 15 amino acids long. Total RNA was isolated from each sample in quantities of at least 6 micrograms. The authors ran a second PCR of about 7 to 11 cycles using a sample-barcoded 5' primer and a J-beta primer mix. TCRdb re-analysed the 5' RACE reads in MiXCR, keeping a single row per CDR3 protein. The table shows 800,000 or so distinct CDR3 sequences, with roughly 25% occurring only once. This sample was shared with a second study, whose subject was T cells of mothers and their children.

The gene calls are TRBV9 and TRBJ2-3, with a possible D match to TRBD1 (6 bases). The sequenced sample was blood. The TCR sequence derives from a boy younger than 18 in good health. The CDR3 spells CASSAGQISTDTQYF. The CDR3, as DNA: TGTGCCAGCAGCGCCGGACAGATTAGCACAGATACGCAGTATTTT.